This TCR beta chain was sequenced in a study of molecular identifiers for immune sequencing clone quantification listed by TCRdb under 2018. Study-wide context: For a replicate experiment, the RNA from either approximately 20,000 or 100,000 naive CD8 T cells was divided into five aliquots, and four of those aliquots went on to sequencing. This methods study benchmarked molecular-identifier clustering-based TCR repertoire sequencing (MIDCIRS) and TCR RNA copy counting, using CD8 T cells to do so. Overall study results and their limits: When barcode sub-clustering was not used, chimeric consensus sequences inflated TCR diversity, with chimeras reaching as high as 47%. About three recovered TCR RNA copies per cell were obtained by modeling, versus about ten by digital PCR, implying a capture efficiency of approximately 27%. In CMV-specific effector cells, over 99% of molecules were held by clones above 20 RNA copies, whereas under 1% of molecules were held by such clones in naive cells. Highly expanded clone sizes could be underestimated if identical TCR molecules share a barcode. Spiked-in Jurkat TCR RNA equivalent to a single cell was reported to be detectable even among 850,000 to 1,000,000 naive CD8 T cells. Spiked-in Jurkat TCR RNA (approximately 10 copies' worth), which is not part of the donor repertoire, was contained in the naive libraries.

Library construction relied on PCR. Sequencing was carried out with an Illumina HiSeq 4000. Bulk TCR libraries were prepared as previously described, using TCR primers listed in Table S5. Total RNA was purified with the Qiagen AllPrep DNA/RNA kit. Reads from multiple sequencing runs of the same library were pooled before analysis. In the original analysis: Reads were retained only if their TCR constant sequence matched exactly, and those retained reads were trimmed to 150 nt and grouped according to their 12-nt molecular barcodes. Reads within each barcode group were sub-clustered using a 15% Levenshtein threshold, and quality-weighted consensus sequences were constructed for each RNA molecule. Non-functional sequences were removed, as were lower-count sequences one edit away from another. Based on fitting two negative binomial distributions, any barcode sub-cluster with under 20% of the maximum read count was discarded. Using fastp trimming at Q25 and MiXCR clonotype assembly, TCRdb reanalyzed the public sequencing data and kept in-frame beta chains. Merged by CDR3 protein, the rows form single entries marked with the most common genes and DNA. What appears here as the V and J calls and clone size reflects TCRdb's work, not the paper's. Present in this sample are about half a million distinct CDR3 sequences, 20% to 25% of which were seen just once. Around 0.86% of the sample is taken by the ten largest.

V and J lose 0 bases and 5 bases, and a span of 7 bases separates them. The CDR3 sequence holds 12 residues, the cysteine and phenylalanine included. Solely the CDR3 DNA is kept, with 36 bases framed from the first base. CDR1 and CDR2 were assigned from the germline V gene (reference sequence) as GTSNPN and SVGIG. Libraries of naive CD8 T cells were generated from roughly 20,000 to 1,000,000 sorted cells, with 10%, 30% or 50% of the purified RNA used. Naive CD8 T cells, defined as CD8+CD4-CCR7+CD45RA+, were FACS-sorted into RLT Plus buffer on a BD FACSAria II. Roughly 10 TCR copies' worth of Jurkat RNA were spiked into about 20,000-1,100,000 naive CD8 T cell samples to test detection sensitivity. CD8 T cells were enriched using RosetteSep CD8+ T Cell Enrichment Cocktail and Ficoll-Paque, and the enriched cells then underwent ACK red cell lysis. This clonotype was picked up a small number of times. The antigen it binds to is not known. No base quality information exists; no much larger clone differs at one position.

This sequence was found in a human donor in good health. Some libraries in this study had Jurkat cell RNA spiked in. Material: naive CD8+ T cells from blood, with Jurkat cell RNA spiked in. Read against the paper, the sample's cell subset or site label means: FACS-sorted CD8+CD4-CCR7+CD45RA+ naive T cells. The chain joins TRBV30 to TRBJ1-1; the D gene cannot be resolved reliably. The nucleotide sequence reads TGTGCCTGGAGTGTAATGGGAACTGAAGCTTTCTTT. It codes for CAWSVMGTEAFF.